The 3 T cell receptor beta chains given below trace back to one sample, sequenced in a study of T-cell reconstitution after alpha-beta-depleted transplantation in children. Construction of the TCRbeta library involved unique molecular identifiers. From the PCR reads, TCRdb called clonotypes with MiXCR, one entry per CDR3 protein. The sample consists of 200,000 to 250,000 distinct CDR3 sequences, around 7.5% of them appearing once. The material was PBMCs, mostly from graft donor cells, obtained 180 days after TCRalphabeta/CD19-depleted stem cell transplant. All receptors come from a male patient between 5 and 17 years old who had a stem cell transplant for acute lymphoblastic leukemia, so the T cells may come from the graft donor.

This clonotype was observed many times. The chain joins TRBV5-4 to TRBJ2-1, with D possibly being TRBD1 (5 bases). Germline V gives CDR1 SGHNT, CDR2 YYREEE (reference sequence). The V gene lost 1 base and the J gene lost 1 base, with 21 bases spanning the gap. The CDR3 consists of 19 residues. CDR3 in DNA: TGTGCCAGCAGCTTGCCCTCTCGGGTAAGGGGCAGGTCCTACAATGAGCAGTTCTTC. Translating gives CASSLPSRVRGRSYNEQFF.

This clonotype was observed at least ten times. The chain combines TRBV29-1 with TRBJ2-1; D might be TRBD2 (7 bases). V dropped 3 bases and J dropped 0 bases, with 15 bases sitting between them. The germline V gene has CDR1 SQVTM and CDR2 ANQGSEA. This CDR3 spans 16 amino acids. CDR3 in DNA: TGCAGCGTTGAGGGGGCGGGGGACCTCTCCTACAATGAGCAGTTCTTC. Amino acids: CSVEGAGDLSYNEQFF.

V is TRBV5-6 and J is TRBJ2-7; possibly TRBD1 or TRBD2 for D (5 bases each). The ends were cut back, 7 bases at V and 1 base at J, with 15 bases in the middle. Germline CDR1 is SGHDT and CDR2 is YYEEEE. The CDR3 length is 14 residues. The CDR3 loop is CASGSGTLSYEQYF. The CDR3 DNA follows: TGTGCCAGCGGCTCCGGGACCTTGTCCTACGAGCAGTACTTC.